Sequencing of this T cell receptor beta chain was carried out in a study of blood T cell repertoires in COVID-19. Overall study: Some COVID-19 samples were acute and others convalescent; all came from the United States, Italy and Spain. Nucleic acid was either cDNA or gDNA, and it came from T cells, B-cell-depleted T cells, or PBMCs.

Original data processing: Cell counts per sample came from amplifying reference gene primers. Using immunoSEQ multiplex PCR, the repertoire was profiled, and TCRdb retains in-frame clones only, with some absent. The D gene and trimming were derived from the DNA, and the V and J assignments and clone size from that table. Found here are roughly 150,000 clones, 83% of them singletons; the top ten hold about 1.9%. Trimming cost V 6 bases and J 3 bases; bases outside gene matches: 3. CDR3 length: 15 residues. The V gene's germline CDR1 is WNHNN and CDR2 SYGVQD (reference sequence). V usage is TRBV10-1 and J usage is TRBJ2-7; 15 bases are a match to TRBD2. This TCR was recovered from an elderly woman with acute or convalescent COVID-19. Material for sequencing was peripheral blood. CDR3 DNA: TGCGCCAGCAGCGGGACTAGCGGGGGGCTCTACGAGCAGTACTTC. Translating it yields CASSGTSGGLYEQYF.